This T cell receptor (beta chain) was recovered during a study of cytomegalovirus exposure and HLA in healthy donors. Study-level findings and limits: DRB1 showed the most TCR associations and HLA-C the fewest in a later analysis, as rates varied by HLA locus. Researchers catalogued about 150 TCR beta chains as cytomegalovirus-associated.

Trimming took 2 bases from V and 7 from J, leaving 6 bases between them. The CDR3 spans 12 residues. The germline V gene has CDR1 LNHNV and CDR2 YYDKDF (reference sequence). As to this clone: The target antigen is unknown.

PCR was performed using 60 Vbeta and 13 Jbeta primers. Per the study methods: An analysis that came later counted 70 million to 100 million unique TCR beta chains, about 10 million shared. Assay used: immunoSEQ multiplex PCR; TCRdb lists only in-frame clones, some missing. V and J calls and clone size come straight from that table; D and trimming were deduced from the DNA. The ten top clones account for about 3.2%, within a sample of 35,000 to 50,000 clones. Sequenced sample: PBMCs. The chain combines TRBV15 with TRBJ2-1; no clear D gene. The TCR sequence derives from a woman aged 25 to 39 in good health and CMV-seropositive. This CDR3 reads CATSRKRNEQFF. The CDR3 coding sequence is TGTGCCACCAGCAGAAAGAGGAATGAGCAGTTCTTC.